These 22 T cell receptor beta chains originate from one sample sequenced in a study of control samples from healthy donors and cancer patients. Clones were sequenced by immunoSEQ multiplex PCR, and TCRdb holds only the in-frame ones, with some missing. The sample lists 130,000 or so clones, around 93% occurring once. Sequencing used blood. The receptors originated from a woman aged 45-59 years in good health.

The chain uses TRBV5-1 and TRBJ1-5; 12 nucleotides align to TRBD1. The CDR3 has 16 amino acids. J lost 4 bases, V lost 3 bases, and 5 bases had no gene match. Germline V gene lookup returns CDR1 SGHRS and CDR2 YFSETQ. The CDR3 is CASSSGTGGPNQPQHF. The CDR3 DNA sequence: TGCGCCAGCAGCTCCGGGACAGGGGGCCCTAATCAGCCCCAGCATTTT.

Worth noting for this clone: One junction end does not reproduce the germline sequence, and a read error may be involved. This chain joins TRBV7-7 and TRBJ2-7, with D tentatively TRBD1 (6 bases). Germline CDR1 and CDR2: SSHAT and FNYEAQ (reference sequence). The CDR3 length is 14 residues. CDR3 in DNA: TGTGCTAGCAGCCCCAGCCTTCGGACAGCCGAGCAGTACTTC. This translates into CASSPSLRTAEQYF.

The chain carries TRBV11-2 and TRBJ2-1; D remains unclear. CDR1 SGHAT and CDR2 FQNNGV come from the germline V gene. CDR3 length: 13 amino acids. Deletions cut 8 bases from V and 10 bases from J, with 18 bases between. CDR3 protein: CASGIGLGGEQFF. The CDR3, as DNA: TGTGCCAGCGGAATTGGGCTCGGCGGCGAGCAGTTCTTC.

In DNA form, the CDR3 reads TGTGCCAGCAGTTTAAACACCTTTGACGGCTACACCTTC. Protein product: CASSLNTFDGYTF. This sequence joins TRBV12-3 or TRBV12-4 and TRBJ1-2, with D unclear. This CDR3 is 13 amino acids long. The V end lost 2 bases, the J end lost 8 bases, and 12 bases lay between the germline ends.

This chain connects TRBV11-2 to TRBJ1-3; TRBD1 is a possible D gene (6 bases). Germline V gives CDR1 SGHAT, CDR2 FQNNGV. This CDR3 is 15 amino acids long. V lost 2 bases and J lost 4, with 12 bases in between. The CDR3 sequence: CASSLIRGRGNTIYF. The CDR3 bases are TGTGCCAGCAGCTTAATCCGGGGGCGAGGAAACACCATATATTTT.

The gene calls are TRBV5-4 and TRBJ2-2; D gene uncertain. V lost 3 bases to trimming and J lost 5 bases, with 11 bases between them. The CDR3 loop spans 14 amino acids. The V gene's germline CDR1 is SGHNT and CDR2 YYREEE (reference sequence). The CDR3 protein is CASSSHSSTGELFF. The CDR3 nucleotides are TGTGCCAGCAGCTCTCACTCTTCTACCGGGGAGCTGTTTTTT.

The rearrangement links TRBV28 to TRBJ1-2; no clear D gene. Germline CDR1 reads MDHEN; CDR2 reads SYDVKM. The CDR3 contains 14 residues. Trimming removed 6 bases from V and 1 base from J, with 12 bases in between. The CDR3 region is CASSRGRDNYGYTF. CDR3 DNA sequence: TGTGCCAGCAGCCGTGGCCGTGATAACTATGGCTACACCTTC.

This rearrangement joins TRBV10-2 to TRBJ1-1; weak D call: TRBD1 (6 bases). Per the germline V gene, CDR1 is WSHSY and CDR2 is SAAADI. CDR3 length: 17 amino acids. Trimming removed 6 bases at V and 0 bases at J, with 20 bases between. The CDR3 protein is CASRDMDSPFMNTEAFF. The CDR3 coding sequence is TGCGCCAGCAGGGATATGGACAGCCCATTTATGAACACTGAAGCTTTCTTT.

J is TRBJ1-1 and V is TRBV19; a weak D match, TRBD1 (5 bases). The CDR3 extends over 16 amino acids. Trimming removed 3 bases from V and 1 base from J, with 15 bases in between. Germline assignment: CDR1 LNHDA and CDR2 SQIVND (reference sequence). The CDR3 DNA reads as TGTGCCAGTAGTATCCCCCCCGGGGCTGCGAACACTGAAGCTTTCTTT. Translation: CASSIPPGAANTEAFF.

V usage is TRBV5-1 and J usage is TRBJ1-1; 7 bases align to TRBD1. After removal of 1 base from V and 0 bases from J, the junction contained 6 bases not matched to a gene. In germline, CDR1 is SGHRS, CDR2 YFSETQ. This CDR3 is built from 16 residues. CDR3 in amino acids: CASSLSPGTVNTEAFF. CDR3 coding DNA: TGCGCCAGCAGCTTGAGCCCCGGGACAGTGAACACTGAAGCTTTCTTT. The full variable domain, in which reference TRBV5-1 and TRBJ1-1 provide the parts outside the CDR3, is KAGVTQTPRYLIKTRGQQVTLSCSPISGHRSVSWYQQTPGQGLQFLFEYFSETQRNKGNFPGRFSGRQFSNSRSEMNVSTLELGDSALYLCASSLSPGTVNTEAFFGQGTRLTVV.

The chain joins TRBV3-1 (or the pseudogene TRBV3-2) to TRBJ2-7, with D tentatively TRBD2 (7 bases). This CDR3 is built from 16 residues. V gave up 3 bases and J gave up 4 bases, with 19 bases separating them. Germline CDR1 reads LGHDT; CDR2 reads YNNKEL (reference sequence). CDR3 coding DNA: TGTGCCAGCAGCCATCGGTTGGGGGGAGGGGGATACGAGCAGTACTTC. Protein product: CASSHRLGGGGYEQYF.

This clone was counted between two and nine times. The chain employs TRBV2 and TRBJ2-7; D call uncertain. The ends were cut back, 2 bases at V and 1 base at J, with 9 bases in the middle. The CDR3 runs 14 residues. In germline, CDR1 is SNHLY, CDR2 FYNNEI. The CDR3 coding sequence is TGTGCCAGCAGTGAAACTGGTGGTTCCTACGAGCAGTACTTC. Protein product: CASSETGGSYEQYF.

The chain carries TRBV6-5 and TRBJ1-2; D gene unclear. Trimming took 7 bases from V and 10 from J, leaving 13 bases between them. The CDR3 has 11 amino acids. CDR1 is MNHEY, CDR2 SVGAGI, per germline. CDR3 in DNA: TGTGCCAGCACTACCGGGAAGTACTACACCTTC. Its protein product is CASTTGKYYTF.

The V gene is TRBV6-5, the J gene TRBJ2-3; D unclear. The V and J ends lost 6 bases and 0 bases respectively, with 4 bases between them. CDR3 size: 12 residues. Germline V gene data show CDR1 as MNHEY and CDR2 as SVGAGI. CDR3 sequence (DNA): TGTGCCAGCAGCTCTAGCACAGATACGCAGTATTTT. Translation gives CASSSSTDTQYF.

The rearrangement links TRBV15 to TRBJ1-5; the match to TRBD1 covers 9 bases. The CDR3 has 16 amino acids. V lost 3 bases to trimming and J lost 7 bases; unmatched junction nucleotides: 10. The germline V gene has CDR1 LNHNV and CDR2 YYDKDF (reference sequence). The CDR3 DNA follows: TGTGCCACCAGCAGCCGGGACAGGGAAGCTGGACAGCCCCAGCATTTT. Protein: CATSSRDREAGQPQHF.

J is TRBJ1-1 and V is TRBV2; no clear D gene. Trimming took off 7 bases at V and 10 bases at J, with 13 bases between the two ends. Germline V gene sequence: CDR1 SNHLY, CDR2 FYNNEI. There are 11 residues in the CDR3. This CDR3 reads CASNSFEGAFF. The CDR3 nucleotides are TGTGCCAGCAATTCCTTCGAAGGAGCTTTCTTT.

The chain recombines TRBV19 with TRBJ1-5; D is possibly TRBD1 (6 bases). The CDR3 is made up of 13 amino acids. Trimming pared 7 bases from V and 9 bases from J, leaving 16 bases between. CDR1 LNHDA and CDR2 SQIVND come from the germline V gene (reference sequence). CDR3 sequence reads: CASNEGGLGPQHF. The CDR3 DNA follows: TGTGCCAGTAACGAGGGGGGGCTGGGGCCCCAGCATTTT.

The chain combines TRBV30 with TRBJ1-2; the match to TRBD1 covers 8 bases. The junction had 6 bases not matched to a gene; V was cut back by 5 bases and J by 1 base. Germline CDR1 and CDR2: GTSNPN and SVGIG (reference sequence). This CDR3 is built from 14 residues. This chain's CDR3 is CAWASGQGNYGYTF. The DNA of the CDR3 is TGTGCCTGGGCTTCTGGACAGGGTAACTATGGCTACACCTTC.

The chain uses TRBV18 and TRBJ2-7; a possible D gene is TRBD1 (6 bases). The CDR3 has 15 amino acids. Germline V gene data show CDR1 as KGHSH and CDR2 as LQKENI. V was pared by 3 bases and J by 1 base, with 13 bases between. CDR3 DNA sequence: TGTGCCAGCTCACCTGTAACAGGGTTGTCCTACGAGCAGTACTTC. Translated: CASSPVTGLSYEQYF.

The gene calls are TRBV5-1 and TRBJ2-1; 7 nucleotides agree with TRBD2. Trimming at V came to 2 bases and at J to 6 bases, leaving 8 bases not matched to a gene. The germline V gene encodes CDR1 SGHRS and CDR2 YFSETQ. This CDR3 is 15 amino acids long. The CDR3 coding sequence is TGCGCCAGCAGCTTTTCGGCGGGAGAGTTCAATGAGCAGTTCTTC. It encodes CASSFSAGEFNEQFF.

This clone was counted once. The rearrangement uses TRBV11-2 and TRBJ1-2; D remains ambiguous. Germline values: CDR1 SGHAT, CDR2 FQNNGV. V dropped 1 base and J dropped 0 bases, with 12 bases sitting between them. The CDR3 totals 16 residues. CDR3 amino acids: CASSLAFTAANYGYTF. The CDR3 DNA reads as TGTGCCAGCAGCTTAGCTTTTACAGCCGCTAACTATGGCTACACCTTC.

The CDR3 sequence is CASSRGNGYGYTF. CDR3 DNA: TGTGCCAGCAGCCGGGGGAACGGTTATGGCTACACCTTC. The chain recombines TRBV28 with TRBJ1-2; D is possibly TRBD1 (5 bases). Germline-derived CDR1 and CDR2 are MDHEN and SYDVKM. The CDR3 consists of 13 residues. Deletions cut 6 bases from V and 5 bases from J, with 13 bases between.